This paragraph covers one TCR beta chain sequence. These data come from a study of T-cell reconstitution after alpha-beta-depleted transplantation in children. The length of the CDR3 is 13 residues. Germline V gene sequence: CDR1 SGHAT, CDR2 FQNNGV. Trimming removed 1 base from V and 9 bases from J, with 10 bases in between. Unique molecular identifiers were incorporated during preparation of the TCRbeta library. TCRdb independently ran MiXCR on the PCR reads; one entry per CDR3 protein. The sample holds about 420,000 distinct CDR3 sequences; around 9.9% are singletons and the top ten take roughly 6%.

The clonotype comes from a human donor who donated a stem cell graft to a child with acute myeloid leukemia. This chain uses TRBV11-2 with TRBJ2-1; D possibly corresponds to TRBD2 (6 bases). The sample here was PBMCs from the stem cell graft donor, taken from the stem cell graft. The CDR3: CASSLGGGLEQFF. For the CDR3, the DNA is TGTGCCAGCAGCTTAGGTGGGGGACTTGAGCAGTTCTTC.